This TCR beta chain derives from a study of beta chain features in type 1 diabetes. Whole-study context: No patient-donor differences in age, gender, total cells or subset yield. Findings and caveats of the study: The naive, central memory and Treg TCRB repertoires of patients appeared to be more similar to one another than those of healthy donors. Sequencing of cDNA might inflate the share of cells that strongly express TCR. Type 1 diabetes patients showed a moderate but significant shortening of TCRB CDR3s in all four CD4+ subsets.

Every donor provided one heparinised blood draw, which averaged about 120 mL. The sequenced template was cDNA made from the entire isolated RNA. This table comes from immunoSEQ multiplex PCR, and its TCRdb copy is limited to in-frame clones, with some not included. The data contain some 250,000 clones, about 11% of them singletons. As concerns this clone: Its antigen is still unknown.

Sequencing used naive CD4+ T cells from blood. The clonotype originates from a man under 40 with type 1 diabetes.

The CDR3 DNA reads TGTGCCAGCAAAGCCAGGGCCCGGGAGACCCAGTACTTC. Translated, it gives CASKARARETQYF. The chain has TRBV5-6 and TRBJ2-5, with a tentative D call TRBD1 (5 bases). V lost 6 bases and J lost 5, with 14 bases in between. In germline, CDR1 is SGHDT, CDR2 YYEEEE. This CDR3 is 13 amino acids long.